The clone carrying this T cell receptor beta chain showed up just once. These data originate in a study of blood T cell repertoires in COVID-19. Study in general: Collection of acute and convalescent COVID-19 samples took place in the United States, Italy and Spain. T cells, B-cell-depleted T cells, or PBMCs provided the cDNA or gDNA that served as material.

Authors' methods: Estimates of nucleated cell counts were drawn from the amplification of reference gene primers. Only in-frame clones appear in the TCRdb table, and some are missing; sequencing was by immunoSEQ multiplex PCR. V and J calls and clone size come straight from that table; D and trimming were deduced from the DNA. The table has 100,000 to 150,000 clones, approximately 84% seen once. Trimming removed 5 bases at V and 4 bases at J, with 20 bases between. Looked up from germline, CDR1 is LNHDA and CDR2 is SQIVND (reference sequence). CDR3 length: 16 residues. This chain connects TRBV19 to TRBJ1-2; D might be TRBD1 (5 bases). What was sequenced was peripheral blood. The TCR was taken from a man between 70 and 80 years old with acute or convalescent COVID-19. The CDR3 is CASSFGDSFLPYGYTF. Written as DNA, the CDR3 is TGTGCCAGTAGTTTCGGGGACTCATTCCTGCCCTATGGCTACACCTTC.